This T cell receptor (beta chain) was obtained from a study of shared clonotypes between healthy human individuals. TCRdb keeps only in-frame clones here, not all; method: immunoSEQ multiplex PCR. The data show about 680,000 clones, with about 92% seen just once and about a quarter held by the top ten. CD8 cells regarded as naive lacked CD45RO, were positively chosen for CCR7, and omitted terminally differentiated effector memory CD45RA+ cells. Healthy and HIV-negative, the adult donors had no recent acute infections or vaccinations. Regarding the study as a whole: Non-shared clonotypes were found to have lower generation probabilities than the clonotypes that were shared by all four of the sorted-subset donors. Larger estimated richness was generally recorded for naive subsets relative to memory subsets. The naive CD4 repertoires of a handful of donors were compared, and 5% to 6.5% of clonotypes were shared.

V was trimmed by 2 bases and J by 6 bases, leaving 11 bases between them. The CDR3 extends over 14 amino acids. CDR1 is SGHTA, CDR2 FQGNSA, per germline. Regarding this clone: Its antigen is as yet unknown.

The receptor was isolated from a man aged 25-40 years in good health. Specimen: naive CD8+ T cells sorted from blood. V is TRBV7-2 and J is TRBJ2-1; D is possibly TRBD2 (5 bases). CDR3 nucleotides: TGTGCCAGCAGCTTATGGCTAGCAGCCAATGAGCAGTTCTTC. Residues: CASSLWLAANEQFF.